Listed here are 10 T cell receptor beta chains from one sample, sequenced in a study of T cells in Graves' hyperthyroidism and ophthalmopathy (dated 2019 in TCRdb). Libraries were made using multiplex PCR. The data were produced on an Illumina HiSeq 2000. The TCR beta CDR3 regions were amplified from the RNA transcripts. The first round of RT-PCR for the TCR CDR3 was performed with the HTBI primer set and the Qiagen OneStep RT-PCR kit. Using fastp at Q25 and MiXCR, TCRdb reprocessed the public reads and kept productive beta chains. Identical CDR3 protein sequences are pooled into one entry, listed with their most common genes and DNA. The sample table lists around 450,000 distinct CDR3 sequences, about a sixth of them with a count of one. Clones ranked in the top ten supply roughly 14% of the sample. Sequenced input: blood. Receptors originate from a young woman with Graves' hyperthyroidism.

J is TRBJ1-2 and V is TRBV27; TRBD1 matches 11 bases. The CDR3 loop spans 15 amino acids. Germline V lookup: CDR1 MNHEY, CDR2 SMNVEV (reference sequence). Unmatched junction bases numbered 7, after V lost 3 bases and J lost 7 bases. CDR3 DNA sequence: TGTGCCAGCAGTTTTTTGGAGGGGACAGGGGGTGGCTACACCTTC. Residues: CASSFLEGTGGGYTF.

This clonotype was picked up a small number of times. The chain has TRBV19 and TRBJ2-7; D unclear. V was trimmed by 7 bases and J by 6 bases, leaving 10 bases between them. Germline V CDR1 and CDR2: LNHDA, SQIVND (reference sequence). The CDR3 covers 11 residues. The CDR3 region is CASTRAVEQYF. CDR3 nucleotides: TGTGCCAGTACAAGGGCGGTCGAGCAGTACTTC.

Details on this clonotype: A much larger clone is a single base away; this may be a read error. V gene TRBV13 combines with J gene TRBJ2-7; D might be TRBD1 or TRBD2, each matching 5 bases. The CDR3 totals 15 residues. The germline CDR1 and CDR2 sequences are PRHDT and FYEKMQ (reference sequence). The CDR3 sequence: CASSFPGRPSYEQCF. The CDR3, as DNA: TGTGCCAGCAGCTTTCCGGGACGCCCGTCCTACGAGCAGTGCTTC. The full variable domain, rest sourced from reference TRBV13 and TRBJ2-7, is AAGVIQSPRHLIKEKRETATLKCYPIPRHDTVYWYQQGPGQDPQFLISFYEKMQSDKGSIPDRFSAQQFSDYHSELNMSSLELGDSALYFCASSFPGRPSYEQCFGPGTRLTVT.

This clonotype was detected only a few times. CDR3 DNA: TGTGCCCTTTCGCGGGCAGGGTCTAATGAAAAACTGTTTTTT. As protein: CALSRAGSNEKLFF. The V call is TRBV7-9, the J call TRBJ1-4; tentative D call: TRBD1 (5 bases). This CDR3 contains 14 residues. The germline V gene has CDR1 SEHNR and CDR2 FQNEAQ (reference sequence). V was trimmed by 11 bases and J by 3 bases, leaving 16 bases between them. Full variable domain (remainder filled in from reference TRBV7-9 and TRBJ1-4): DTGVSQNPRHKITKRGQNVTFRCDPISEHNRLYWYRQTLGQGPEFLTYFQNEAQLEKSRLLSDRFSAERPKGSFSTLEIQRTEQGDSAMYLCALSRAGSNEKLFFGSGTQLSVL.

About this clonotype: A much larger clone sits a single nucleotide away, making a read error possible. The chain is built from TRBV24-1 and TRBJ2-3; 7 nucleotides align to TRBD2. This CDR3 comprises 14 residues. Germline V gene data show CDR1 as KGHDR and CDR2 as SFDVKD. Written as DNA, the CDR3 is TGTGCCACCAGTTCCAGCGGGAAAACAGATACGAAGTATTTT. It specifies CATSSSGKTDTKYF.

This chain joins TRBV3-1 and TRBJ2-5; TRBD1 is a possible D gene (5 bases). This CDR3 spans 15 amino acids. Germline V lookup: CDR1 LGHDT, CDR2 YNNKEL (reference sequence). V shed 0 bases and J shed 5 bases, with 13 bases lying between them. The CDR3 region has the DNA TGTGCCAGCAGCCAAGATTTGACAGTCCGGGAGACCCAGTACTTC. It is translated as CASSQDLTVRETQYF.

This clonotype was recorded many times. The chain couples TRBV5-4 to TRBJ1-2; D remains ambiguous. The V end was cut by 2 bases, the J end by 2 bases, with 10 bases between. CDR1 SGHNT and CDR2 YYREEE come from the germline V gene (reference sequence). This CDR3 comprises 14 residues. CDR3 sequence (DNA): TGTGCCAGCAGCTTCCCCCGAGAGAACTATGGCTACACCTTC. Amino acids: CASSFPRENYGYTF.

A few counts support this clonotype. The junction departs from the called germline gene at one end, perhaps through a read error. This chain uses TRBV20-1 with TRBJ2-7; TRBD1 or TRBD2 may be the D gene (5 bases each). Per the germline V gene, CDR1 is DFQATT and CDR2 is SNEGSKA (reference sequence). The CDR3 has 11 residues. The CDR3 is CSARPGPQEHF. In DNA form, the CDR3 reads TGCAGTGCTCGTCCGGGACCCCAGGAGCACTTC.

A few counts support this clonotype. This rearrangement joins TRBV7-9 to TRBJ1-1; possible D gene TRBD1, 5 bases. The V and J ends lost 5 bases and 10 bases respectively, with 14 bases between them. Germline V CDR1 and CDR2: SEHNR, FQNEAQ (reference sequence). CDR3 length equals 12 residues. CDR3: CASSGTLGGAFF. CDR3 sequence (DNA): TGTGCCAGCAGCGGGACCTTGGGGGGAGCTTTCTTT.

This sequence joins TRBV20-1 and TRBJ2-3; perhaps TRBD2 as D (6 bases). V was clipped by 3 bases and J by 4 bases, with 14 bases between them. The CDR3 extends over 14 amino acids. Germline V gene data show CDR1 as DFQATT and CDR2 as SNEGSKA (reference sequence). CDR3 amino acids: CSASQEGLADTQYF. The CDR3 DNA follows: TGCAGTGCTAGTCAGGAGGGGTTAGCAGATACGCAGTATTTT.